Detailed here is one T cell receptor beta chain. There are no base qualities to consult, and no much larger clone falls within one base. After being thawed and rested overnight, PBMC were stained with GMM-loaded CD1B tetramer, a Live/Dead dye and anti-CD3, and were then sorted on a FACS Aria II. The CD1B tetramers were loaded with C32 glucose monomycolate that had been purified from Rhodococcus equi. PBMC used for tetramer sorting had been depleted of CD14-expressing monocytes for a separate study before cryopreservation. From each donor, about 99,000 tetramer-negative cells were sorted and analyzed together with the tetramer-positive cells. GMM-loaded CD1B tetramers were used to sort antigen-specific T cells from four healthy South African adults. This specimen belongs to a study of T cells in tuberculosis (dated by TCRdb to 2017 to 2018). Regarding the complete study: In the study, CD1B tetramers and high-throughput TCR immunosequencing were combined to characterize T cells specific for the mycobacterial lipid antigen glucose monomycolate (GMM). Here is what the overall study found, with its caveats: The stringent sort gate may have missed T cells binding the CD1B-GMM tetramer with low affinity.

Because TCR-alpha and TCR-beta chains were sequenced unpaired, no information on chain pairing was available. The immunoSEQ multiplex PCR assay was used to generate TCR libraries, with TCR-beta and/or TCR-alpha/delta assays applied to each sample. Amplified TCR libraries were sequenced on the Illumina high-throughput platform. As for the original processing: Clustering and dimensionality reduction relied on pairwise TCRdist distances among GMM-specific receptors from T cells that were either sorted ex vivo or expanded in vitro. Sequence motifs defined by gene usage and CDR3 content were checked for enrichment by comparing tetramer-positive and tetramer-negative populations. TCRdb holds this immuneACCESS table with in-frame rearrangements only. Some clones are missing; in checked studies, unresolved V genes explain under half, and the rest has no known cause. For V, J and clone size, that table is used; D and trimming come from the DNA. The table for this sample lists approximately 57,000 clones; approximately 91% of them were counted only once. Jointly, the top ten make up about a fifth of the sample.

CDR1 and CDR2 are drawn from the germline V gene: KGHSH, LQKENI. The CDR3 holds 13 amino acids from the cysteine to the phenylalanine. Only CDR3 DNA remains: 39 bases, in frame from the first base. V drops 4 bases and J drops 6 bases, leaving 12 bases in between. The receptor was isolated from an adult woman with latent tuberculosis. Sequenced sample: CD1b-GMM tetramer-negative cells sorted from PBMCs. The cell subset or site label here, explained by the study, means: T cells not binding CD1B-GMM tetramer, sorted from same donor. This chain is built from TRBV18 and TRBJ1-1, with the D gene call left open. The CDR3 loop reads CASSRMGGPEAFF. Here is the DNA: TGTGCCAGCTCACGAATGGGTGGGCCTGAAGCTTTCTTT.